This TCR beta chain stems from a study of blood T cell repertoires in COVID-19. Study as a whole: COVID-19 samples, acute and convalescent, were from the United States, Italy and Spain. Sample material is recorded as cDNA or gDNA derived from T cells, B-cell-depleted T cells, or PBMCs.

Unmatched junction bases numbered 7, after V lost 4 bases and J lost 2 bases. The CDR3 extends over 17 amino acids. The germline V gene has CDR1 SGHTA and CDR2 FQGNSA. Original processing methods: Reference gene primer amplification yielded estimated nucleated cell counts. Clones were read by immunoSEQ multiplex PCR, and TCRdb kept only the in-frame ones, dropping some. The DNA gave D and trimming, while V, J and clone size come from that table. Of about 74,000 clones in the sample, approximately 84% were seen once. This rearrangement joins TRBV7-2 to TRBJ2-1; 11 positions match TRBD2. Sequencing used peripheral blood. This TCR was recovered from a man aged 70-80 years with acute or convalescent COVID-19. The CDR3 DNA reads TGTGCCAGCAGCTGGGTATCTAGCGGGGGGACCTACAATGAGCAGTTCTTC. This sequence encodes CASSWVSSGGTYNEQFF.